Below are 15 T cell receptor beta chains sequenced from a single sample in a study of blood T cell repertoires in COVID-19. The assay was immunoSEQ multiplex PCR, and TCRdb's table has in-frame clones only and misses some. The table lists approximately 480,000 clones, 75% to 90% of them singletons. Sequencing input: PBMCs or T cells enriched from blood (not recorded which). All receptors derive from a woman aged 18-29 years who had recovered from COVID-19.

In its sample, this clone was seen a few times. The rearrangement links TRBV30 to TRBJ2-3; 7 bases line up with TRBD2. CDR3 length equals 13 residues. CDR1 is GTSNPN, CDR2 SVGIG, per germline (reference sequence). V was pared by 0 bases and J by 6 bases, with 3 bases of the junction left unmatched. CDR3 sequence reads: CAWSVGGRDTQYF. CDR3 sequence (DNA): TGTGCCTGGAGTGTGGGGGGGAGGGATACGCAGTATTTT.

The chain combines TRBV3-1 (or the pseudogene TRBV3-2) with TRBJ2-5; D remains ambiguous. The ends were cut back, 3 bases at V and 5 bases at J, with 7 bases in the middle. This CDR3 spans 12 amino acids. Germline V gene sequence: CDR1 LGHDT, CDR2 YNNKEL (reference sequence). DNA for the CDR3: TGTGCCAGCAGCCAGTCCCAGGAGACCCAGTACTTC. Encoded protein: CASSQSQETQYF.

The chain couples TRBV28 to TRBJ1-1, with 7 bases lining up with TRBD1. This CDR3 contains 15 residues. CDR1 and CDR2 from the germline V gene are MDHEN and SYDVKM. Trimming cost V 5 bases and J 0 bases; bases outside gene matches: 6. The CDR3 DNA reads TGTGCCAGCAGTCCCCCACAGGGGATGAACACTGAAGCTTTCTTT. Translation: CASSPPQGMNTEAFF.

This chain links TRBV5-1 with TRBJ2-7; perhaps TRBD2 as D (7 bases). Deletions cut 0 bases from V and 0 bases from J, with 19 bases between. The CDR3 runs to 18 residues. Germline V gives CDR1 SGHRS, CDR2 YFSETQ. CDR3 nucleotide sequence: TGCGCCAGCAGCTTGGTAGGCGGGGGCGCTACAAACTCCTACGAGCAGTACTTC. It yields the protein CASSLVGGGATNSYEQYF.

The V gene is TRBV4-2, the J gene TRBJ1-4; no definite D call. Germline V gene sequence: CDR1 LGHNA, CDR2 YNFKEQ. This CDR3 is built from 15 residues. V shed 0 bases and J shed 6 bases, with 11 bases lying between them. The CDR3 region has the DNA TGTGCCAGCAGCCAAGAAAGGCAGGCTTATGAAAAACTGTTTTTT. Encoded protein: CASSQERQAYEKLFF.

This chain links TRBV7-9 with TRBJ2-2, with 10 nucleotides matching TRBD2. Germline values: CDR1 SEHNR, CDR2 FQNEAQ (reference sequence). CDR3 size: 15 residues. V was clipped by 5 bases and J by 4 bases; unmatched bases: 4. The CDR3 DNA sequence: TGTGCCAGCAGCCCCACTAGCGGGGCCACCGGGGAGCTGTTTTTT. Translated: CASSPTSGATGELFF.

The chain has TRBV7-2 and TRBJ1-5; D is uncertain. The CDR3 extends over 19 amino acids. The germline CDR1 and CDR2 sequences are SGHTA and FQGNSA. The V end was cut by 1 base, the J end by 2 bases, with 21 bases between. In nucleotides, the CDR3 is TGTGCCAGCAGCTTAGGAACGCCGGCTGGCGGATGGGGCAATCAGCCCCAGCATTTT. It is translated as CASSLGTPAGGWGNQPQHF. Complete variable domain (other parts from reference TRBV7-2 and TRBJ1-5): GAGVSQSPSNKVTEKGKDVELRCDPISGHTALYWYRQSLGQGLEFLIYFQGNSAPDKSGLPSDRFSAERTGGSVSTLTIQRTQQEDSAVYLCASSLGTPAGGWGNQPQHFGDGTRLSIL.

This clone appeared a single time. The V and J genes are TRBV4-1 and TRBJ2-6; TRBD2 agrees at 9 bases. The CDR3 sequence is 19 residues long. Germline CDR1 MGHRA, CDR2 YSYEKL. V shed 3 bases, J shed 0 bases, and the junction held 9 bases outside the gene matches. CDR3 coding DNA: TGCGCCAGCAGCCACCTAGGCGGGGGGGGCAGCTCTGGGGCCAACGTCCTGACTTTC. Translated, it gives CASSHLGGGGSSGANVLTF.

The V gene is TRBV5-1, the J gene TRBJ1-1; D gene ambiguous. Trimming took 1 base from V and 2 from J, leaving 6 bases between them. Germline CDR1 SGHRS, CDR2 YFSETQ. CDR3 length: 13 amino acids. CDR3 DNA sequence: TGCGCCAGCAGCTTGTCAACAAACACTGAAGCTTTCTTT. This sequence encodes CASSLSTNTEAFF.

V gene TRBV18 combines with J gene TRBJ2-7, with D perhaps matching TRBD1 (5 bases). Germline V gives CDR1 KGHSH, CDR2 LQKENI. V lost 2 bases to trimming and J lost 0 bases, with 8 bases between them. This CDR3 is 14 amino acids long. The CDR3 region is CASSPDSHSYEQYF. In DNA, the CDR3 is TGTGCCAGCTCACCAGACAGCCACTCCTACGAGCAGTACTTC.

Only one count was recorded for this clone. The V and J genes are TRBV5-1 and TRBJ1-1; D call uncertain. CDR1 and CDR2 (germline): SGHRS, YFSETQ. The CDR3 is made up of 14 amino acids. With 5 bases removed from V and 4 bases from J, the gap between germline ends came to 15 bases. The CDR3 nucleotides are TGCGCCAGCAGTCGGGAGGAGAAGTTCACTGAAGCTTTCTTT. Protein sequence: CASSREEKFTEAFF. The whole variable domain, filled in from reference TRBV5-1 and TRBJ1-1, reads KAGVTQTPRYLIKTRGQQVTLSCSPISGHRSVSWYQQTPGQGLQFLFEYFSETQRNKGNFPGRFSGRQFSNSRSEMNVSTLELGDSALYLCASSREEKFTEAFFGQGTRLTVV.

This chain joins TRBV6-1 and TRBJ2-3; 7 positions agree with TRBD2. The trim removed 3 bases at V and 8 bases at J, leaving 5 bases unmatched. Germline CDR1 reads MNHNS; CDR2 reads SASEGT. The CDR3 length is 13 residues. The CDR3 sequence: CASSESGGGTQYF. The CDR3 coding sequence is TGTGCCAGCAGTGAGTCGGGCGGGGGTACGCAGTATTTT.

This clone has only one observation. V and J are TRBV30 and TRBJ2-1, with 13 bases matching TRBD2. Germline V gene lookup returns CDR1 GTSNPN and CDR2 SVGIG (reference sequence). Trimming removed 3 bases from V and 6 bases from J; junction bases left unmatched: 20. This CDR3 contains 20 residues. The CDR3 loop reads CAWRLIAGTGLAGAFNEQFF. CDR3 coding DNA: TGTGCCTGGAGACTAATCGCCGGGACAGGACTAGCGGGGGCCTTCAATGAGCAGTTCTTC.

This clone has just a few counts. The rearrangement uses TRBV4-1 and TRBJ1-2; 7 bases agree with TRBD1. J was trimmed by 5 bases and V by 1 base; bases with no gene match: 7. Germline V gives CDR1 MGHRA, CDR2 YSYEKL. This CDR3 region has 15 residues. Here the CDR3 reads CASSQGETGPYGYTF. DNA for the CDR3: TGCGCCAGCAGCCAAGGTGAGACAGGGCCATATGGCTACACCTTC.

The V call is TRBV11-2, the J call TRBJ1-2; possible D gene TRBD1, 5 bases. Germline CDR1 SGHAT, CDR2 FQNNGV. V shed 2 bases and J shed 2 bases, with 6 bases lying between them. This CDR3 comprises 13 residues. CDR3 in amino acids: CASSLPGNYGYTF. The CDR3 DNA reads TGTGCCAGCAGCTTACCAGGGAACTATGGCTACACCTTC.